These 7 T cell receptor beta chains share one sample of origin, sequenced in a study of cytomegalovirus exposure and HLA in healthy donors. The PCR contained 60 Vbeta and 13 Jbeta primers. Measured with immunoSEQ multiplex PCR; TCRdb has only the in-frame clones, and not every one. This table lists almost 45,000 clones. Sequencing was performed on PBMCs. These receptors all come from a male donor in good health and CMV-seronegative.

The gene calls are TRBV6-1 and TRBJ2-7; 7 nucleotides line up with TRBD1. Germline-derived CDR1 and CDR2 are MNHNS and SASEGT. The CDR3 consists of 15 residues. J lost 1 base, V lost 5 bases, and 8 bases had no gene match. DNA of the CDR3: TGTGCCAGCAGTCGACAGGGCGAGGCATCCTACGAGCAGTACTTC. This translates into CASSRQGEASYEQYF.

V is TRBV5-4 and J is TRBJ1-1, with D uncertain. Trimming removed 0 bases from V and 1 base from J, with 4 bases in between. This CDR3 is 13 amino acids long. Germline V CDR1 and CDR2: SGHNT, YYREEE (reference sequence). This chain's CDR3 is CASSLEQNTEAFF. The CDR3 bases are TGTGCCAGCAGCTTGGAACAGAACACTGAAGCTTTCTTT.

This CDR3 is CASSQGGSRGPASNEQFF. The CDR3, as DNA: TGCGCCAGCAGCCAAGGAGGAAGTAGGGGGCCCGCGAGCAATGAGCAGTTCTTC. The V call is TRBV4-1, the J call TRBJ2-1; 7 bases align to TRBD1. The germline V gene encodes CDR1 MGHRA and CDR2 YSYEKL. CDR3 size: 18 residues. V dropped 1 base and J dropped 6; count of bases not matched to a gene: 15.

V usage is TRBV4-2 and J usage is TRBJ2-3; 14 nucleotides align to TRBD2. Germline lookup yields CDR1 LGHNA and CDR2 YNFKEQ. The V segment lost 0 bases and the J segment 6 bases; nucleotides outside the gene matches: 14. The CDR3 is made up of 20 amino acids. This CDR3 is CASSQDPPRLAGGRGDTQYF. The CDR3 DNA sequence: TGTGCCAGCAGCCAAGATCCTCCTCGACTAGCGGGAGGGAGAGGGGATACGCAGTATTTT.

The chain has TRBV2 and TRBJ2-2, with D tentatively TRBD2 (6 bases). The CDR3 runs 13 residues. V dropped 6 bases and J dropped 4 bases, with 9 bases sitting between them. Germline assignment: CDR1 SNHLY and CDR2 FYNNEI. Written as DNA, the CDR3 is TGTGCCAGCAGCGGACTACGCACCGGGGAGCTGTTTTTT. It yields the protein CASSGLRTGELFF.

The V and J genes are TRBV6-1 and TRBJ1-4; possible D gene TRBD1, 5 bases. Germline CDR1 reads MNHNS; CDR2 reads SASEGT. The CDR3 runs 13 residues. V lost 5 bases, J lost 5 bases, and 9 bases lay in between. The CDR3 reads CASSQGRNEKLFF. Here the CDR3 DNA reads TGTGCCAGCAGTCAGGGAAGGAATGAAAAACTGTTTTTT.

The gene calls are TRBV7-9 and TRBJ2-7; possibly TRBD2 for D (6 bases). This CDR3 contains 16 residues. In germline, CDR1 is SEHNR, CDR2 FQNEAQ (reference sequence). Trimming removed 5 bases from V and 5 bases from J, with 22 bases in between. The CDR3 reads CASSPEGRTISNEQYF. The DNA of the CDR3 is TGTGCCAGCAGCCCCGAGGGGAGGACTATTAGCAACGAGCAGTACTTC.